The sequence of this TCR beta chain was determined in a study of vaccination effects on CD4 cells after COVID-19. Broader study findings: Clones arising from infection and from vaccination showed marked clonal contraction late after vaccination.

Comment on this clone: Its antigen is undetermined.

In germline, CDR1 is KGHSH, CDR2 LQKENI. The J segment lost 0 bases and the V segment lost 2 bases, leaving 5 bases of the junction unmatched. This CDR3 has 17 residues. Peptide-pool stimulation followed by sequencing identified expanded antigen-specific CD4+ clonotypes in the ViraFEST assay. CD4+ T cells were isolated after approximately 10 days of culture. Either the mRNA-1273 or the BNT162b2 vaccine was given to participants as two doses. Method: immunoSEQ multiplex PCR; TCRdb's copy keeps in-frame clones and lacks some. Of tens of thousands of clones in the sample, over 75% were seen once. This chain links TRBV18 with TRBJ2-5, with TRBD2 matching over 11 bases. The TCR comes from a human donor who received a COVID-19 vaccine. Sample: CD4+ T cells from PBMCs cultured with HCoV-OC43 spike peptides, taken after COVID-19 vaccination. Subset indicated: HCoV-OC43 spike overlapping peptide pool stimulation. CDR3 in amino acids: CASSPTLAGGYQETQYF. In DNA, the CDR3 is TGTGCCAGCTCACCAACTCTAGCGGGGGGTTACCAAGAGACCCAGTACTTC.